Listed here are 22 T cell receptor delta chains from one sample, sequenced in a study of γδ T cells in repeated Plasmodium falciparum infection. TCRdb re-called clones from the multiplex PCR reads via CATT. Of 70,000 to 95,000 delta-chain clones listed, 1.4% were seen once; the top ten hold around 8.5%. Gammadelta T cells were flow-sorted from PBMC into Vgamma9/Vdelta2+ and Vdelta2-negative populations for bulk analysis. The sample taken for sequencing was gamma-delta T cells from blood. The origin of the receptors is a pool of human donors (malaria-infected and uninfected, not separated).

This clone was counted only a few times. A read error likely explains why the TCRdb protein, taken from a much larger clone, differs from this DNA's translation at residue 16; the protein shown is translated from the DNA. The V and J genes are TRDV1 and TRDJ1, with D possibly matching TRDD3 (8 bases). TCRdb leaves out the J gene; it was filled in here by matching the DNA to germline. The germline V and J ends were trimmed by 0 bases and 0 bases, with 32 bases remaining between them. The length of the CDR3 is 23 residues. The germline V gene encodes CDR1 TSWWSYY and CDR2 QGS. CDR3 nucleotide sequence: TGTGCTCTTGGGGAACTTCAGGATTTCCTACTAACGTACTGGGGGTTGTACACCGATAAACTCATCTTT. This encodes CALGELQDFLLTYWGLYTDKLIF.

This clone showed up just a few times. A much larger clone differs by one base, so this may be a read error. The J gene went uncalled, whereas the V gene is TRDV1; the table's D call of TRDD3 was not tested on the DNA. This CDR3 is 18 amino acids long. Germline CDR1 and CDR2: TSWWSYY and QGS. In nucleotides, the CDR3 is TGTGCTCTTGGGTCTAGTCCGTACTGGGGGATAGTGACCGATAAACTCACCTTT. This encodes CALGSSPYWGIVTDKLTF.

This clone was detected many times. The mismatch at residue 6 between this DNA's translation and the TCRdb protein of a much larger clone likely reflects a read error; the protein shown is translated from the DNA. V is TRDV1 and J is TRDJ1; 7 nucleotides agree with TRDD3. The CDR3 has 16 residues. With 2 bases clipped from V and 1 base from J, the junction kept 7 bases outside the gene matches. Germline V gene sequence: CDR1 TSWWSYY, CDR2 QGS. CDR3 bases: TGTGCTCTTGGGGAAGGGGCGGATACGTGCACCGATAAACTCATCTTT. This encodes CALGEGADTCTDKLIF.

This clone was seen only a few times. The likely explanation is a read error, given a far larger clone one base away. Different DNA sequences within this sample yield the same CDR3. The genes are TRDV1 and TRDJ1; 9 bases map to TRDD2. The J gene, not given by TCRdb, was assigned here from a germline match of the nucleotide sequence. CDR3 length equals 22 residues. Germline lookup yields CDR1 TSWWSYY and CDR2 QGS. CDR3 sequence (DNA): TGTGCCCTTGGGGATTCCTTCCTACGGAATCAGGTACTGAATTTGTACACCGATAAACTCATCTTT. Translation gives CALGDSFLRNQVLNLYTDKLIF.

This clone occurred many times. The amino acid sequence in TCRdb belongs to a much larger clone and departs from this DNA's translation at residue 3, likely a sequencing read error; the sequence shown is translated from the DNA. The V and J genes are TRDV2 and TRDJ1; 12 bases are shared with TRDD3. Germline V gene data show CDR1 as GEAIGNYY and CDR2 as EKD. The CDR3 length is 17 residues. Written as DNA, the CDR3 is TGTGCCCGTGACACTCTGGGGGATACGGAAGACACCGATAAACTCATCTTT. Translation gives CARDTLGDTEDTDKLIF.

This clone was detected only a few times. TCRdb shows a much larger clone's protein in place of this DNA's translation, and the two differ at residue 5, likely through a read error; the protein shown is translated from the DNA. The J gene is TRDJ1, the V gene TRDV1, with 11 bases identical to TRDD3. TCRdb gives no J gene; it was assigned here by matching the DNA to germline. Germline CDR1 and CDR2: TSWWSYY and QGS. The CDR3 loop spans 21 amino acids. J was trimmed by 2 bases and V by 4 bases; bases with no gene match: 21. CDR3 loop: CALGGPQPLPGWGIRTDKLIF. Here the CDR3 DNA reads TGTGCTCTTGGGGGACCCCAACCTCTTCCCGGATGGGGGATACGGACCGATAAACTCATCTTT.

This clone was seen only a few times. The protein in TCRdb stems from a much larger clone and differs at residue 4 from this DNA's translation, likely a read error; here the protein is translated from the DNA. CDR3 loop: CACSSLGDPTDKLIF. CDR3 nucleotide sequence: TGTGCCTGCAGTTCCCTGGGGGATCCCACCGATAAACTCATCTTT. The rearrangement links TRDV2 to TRDJ1; 9 bases map to TRDD3. TCRdb records no J gene; here it was assigned by comparing the DNA to germline. The germline V gene has CDR1 GEAIGNYY and CDR2 EKD. The CDR3 runs 15 residues. The V gene end was trimmed by 7 bases and the J gene end by 1 base; junction bases not matched to a gene: 9.

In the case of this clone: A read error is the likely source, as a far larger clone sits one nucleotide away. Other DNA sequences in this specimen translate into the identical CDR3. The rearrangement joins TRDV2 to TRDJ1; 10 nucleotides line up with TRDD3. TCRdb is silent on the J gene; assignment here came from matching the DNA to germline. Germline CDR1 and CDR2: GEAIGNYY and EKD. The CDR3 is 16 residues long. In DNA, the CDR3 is TGCGCCTGTGACGGTTTACTGGGGGATCACACCGATAAACTCATCTTT. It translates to CACDGLLGDHTDKLIF.

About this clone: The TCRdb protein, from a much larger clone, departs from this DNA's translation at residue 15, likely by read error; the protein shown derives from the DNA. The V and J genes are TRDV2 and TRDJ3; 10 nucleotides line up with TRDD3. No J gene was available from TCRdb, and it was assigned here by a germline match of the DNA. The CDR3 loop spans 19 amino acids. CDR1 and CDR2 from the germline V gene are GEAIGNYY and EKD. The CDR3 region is CACDILGDALSWDTGQMFF. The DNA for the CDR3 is TGTGCCTGTGACATACTGGGGGATGCCCTCTCCTGGGACACCGGACAGATGTTTTTC.

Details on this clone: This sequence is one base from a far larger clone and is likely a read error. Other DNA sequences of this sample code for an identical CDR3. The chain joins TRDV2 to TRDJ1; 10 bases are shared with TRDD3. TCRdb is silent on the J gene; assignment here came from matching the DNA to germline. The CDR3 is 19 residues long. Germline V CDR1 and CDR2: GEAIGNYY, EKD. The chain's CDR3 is CACDIVRTGGFQYTDKLIF. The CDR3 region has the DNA TGCGCCTGTGACATCGTTCGTACTGGGGGATTTCAGTACACCGATAAACTCATCTTT.

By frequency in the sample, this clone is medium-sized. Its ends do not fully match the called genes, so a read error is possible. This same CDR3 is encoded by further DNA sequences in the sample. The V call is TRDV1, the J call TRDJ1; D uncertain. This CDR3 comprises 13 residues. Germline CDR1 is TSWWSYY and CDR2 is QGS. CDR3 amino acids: CALREPRDPKLIF. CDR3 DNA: TGTGCTCTTAGGGAACCGAGGGACCCTAAACTCATCTTT.

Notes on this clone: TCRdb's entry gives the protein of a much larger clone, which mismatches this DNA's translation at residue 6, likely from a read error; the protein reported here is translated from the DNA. CDR3 region: CALGACTDKLIF. In DNA, the CDR3 is TGTGCTCTTGGGGCTTGCACCGATAAACTCATCTTT. The V gene is TRDV1, the J gene TRDJ1; D gene ambiguous. The J gene, absent from TCRdb, was called here by matching the DNA to germline. The CDR3 is made up of 12 amino acids. CDR1 and CDR2 from the germline V gene are TSWWSYY and QGS. V was cut by 4 bases and J by 1 base, with 4 bases left in between.

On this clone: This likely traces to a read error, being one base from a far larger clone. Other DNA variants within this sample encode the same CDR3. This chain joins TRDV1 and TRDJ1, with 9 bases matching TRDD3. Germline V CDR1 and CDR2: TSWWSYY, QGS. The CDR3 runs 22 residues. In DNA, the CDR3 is TGTGCCCTTGGGGATGGAATCCTTCTGCCGCAGTACTGGGGGACACTACCCGATAAACTCATCTTT. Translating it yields CALGDGILLPQYWGTLPDKLIF.

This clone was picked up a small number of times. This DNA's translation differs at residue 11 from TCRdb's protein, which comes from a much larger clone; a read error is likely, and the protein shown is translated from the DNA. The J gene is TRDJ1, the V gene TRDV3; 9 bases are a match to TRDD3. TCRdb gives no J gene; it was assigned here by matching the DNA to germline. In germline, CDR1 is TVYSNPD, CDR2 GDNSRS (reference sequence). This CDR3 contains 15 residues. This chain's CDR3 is CAFAVLGDLTGKLIF. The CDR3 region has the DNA TGTGCCTTTGCCGTACTGGGGGACCTCACCGGTAAACTCATCTTT.

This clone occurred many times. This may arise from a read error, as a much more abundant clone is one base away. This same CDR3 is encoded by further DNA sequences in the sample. CDR3 in DNA: TGTGCCTGTGACACTGCAGGTCAGAGTTCCTGGGACACCCGACAGATGTTTTTC. Protein: CACDTAGQSSWDTRQMFF. This chain connects TRDV2 to TRDJ3; D gene unclear. This CDR3 is 18 amino acids long. Trimming pared 1 base from V and 1 base from J, leaving 13 bases between. CDR1 and CDR2 from the germline V gene are GEAIGNYY and EKD.

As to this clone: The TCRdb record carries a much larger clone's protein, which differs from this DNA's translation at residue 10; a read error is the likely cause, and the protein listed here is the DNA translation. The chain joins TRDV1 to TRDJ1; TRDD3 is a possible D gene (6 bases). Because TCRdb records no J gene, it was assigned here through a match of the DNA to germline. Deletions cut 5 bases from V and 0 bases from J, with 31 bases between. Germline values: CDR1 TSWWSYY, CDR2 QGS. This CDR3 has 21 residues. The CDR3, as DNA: TGTGCTCTTGGGCCCTTCAGGCCCTGGAGGATACCCGCACGGTACACCGATAAACTCATCTTT. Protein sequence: CALGPFRPWRIPARYTDKLIF.

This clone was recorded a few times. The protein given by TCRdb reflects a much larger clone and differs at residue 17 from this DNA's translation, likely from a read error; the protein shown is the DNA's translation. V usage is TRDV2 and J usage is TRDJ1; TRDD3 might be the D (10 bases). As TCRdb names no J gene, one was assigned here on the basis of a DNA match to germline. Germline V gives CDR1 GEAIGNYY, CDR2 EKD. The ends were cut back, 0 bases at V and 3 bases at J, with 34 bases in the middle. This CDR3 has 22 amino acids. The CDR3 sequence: CACDTSFLPTSRWGIRADKLIF. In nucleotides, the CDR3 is TGTGCCTGTGACACCTCCTTCCTTCCTACCTCGCGCTGGGGGATAAGGGCCGATAAACTCATCTTT.

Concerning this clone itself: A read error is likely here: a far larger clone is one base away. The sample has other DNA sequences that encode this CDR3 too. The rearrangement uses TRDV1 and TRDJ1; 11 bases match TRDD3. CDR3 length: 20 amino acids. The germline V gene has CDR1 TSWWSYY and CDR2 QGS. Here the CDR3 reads CALGELSEYWGIGYTDKLIF. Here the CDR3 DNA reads TGCGCTCTTGGGGAACTCTCGGAATACTGGGGGATAGGGTACACCGATAAACTCATCTTT.

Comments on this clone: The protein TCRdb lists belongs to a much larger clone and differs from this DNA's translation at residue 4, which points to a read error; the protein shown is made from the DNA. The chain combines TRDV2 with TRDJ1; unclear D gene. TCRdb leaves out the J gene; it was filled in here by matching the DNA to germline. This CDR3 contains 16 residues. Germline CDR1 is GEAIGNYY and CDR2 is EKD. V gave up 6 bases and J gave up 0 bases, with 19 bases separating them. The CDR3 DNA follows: TGTGCCTGTAACAAGAATCGGGGTCGTTACACCGATAAACTCATCTTT. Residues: CACNKNRGRYTDKLIF.

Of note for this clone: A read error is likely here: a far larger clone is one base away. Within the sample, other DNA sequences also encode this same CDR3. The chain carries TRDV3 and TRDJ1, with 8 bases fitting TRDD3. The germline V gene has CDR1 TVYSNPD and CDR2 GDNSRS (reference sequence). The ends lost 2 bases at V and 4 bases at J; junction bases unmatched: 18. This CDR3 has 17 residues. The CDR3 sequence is CAFDTGGSISRIDKLIF. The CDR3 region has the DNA TGTGCCTTTGATACTGGGGGGAGTATCTCCCGCATCGATAAACTCATCTTT.

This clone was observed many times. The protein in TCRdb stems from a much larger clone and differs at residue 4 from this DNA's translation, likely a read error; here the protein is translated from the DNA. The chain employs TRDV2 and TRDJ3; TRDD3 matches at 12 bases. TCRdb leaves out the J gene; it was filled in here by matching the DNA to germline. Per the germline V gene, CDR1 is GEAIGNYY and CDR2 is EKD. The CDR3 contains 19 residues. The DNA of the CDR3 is TGTGCCTGTGGCACCGTACTGGGGGATACCTCCTGGGACACCCGACAGATGTTTTTC. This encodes CACGTVLGDTSWDTRQMFF.

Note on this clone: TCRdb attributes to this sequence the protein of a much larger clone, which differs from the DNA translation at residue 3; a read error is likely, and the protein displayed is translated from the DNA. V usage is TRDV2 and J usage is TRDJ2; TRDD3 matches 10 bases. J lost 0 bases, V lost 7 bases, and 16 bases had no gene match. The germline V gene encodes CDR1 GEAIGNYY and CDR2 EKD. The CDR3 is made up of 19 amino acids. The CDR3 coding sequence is TGTGCCTGGGACCATATTGATGTGGGGGATACTGCTTTGACAGCACAACTCTTCTTT. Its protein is CAWDHIDVGDTALTAQLFF.